A single sample gave rise to the 14 T cell receptor beta chains below, sequenced in a study of T cells in Graves' hyperthyroidism and ophthalmopathy. RNA transcripts gave rise to amplified TCR beta CDR3 regions. With the HTBI primer set, the TCR CDR3 went through a first round of RT-PCR. Via MiXCR, TCRdb re-called the multiplex PCR reads, giving one row per CDR3 protein. The profile shows approximately 570,000 distinct CDR3 sequences, just under 20% of them singletons. What was sequenced was blood. The receptors derive from a man aged 35 to 55 with Graves' ophthalmopathy.

This clonotype was recorded many times. This chain connects TRBV12-3 or TRBV12-4 to TRBJ2-1, with 11 nucleotides matching TRBD2. This CDR3 has 15 residues. Unmatched junction bases numbered 11, after V lost 4 bases and J lost 12 bases. As DNA, the CDR3 is TGTGCCAGCAGTTCACTAGCGGGAGAAGACACCGGGCAGTTCTTC. Protein: CASSSLAGEDTGQFF.

In this sample, this clonotype turned up many times. The V and J genes are TRBV5-1 and TRBJ2-3, with 7 nucleotides matching TRBD1. The V and J ends lost 9 bases and 6 bases, in that order; junction bases with no gene match: 13. Looked up from germline, CDR1 is SGHRS and CDR2 is YFSETQ. This CDR3 contains 14 residues. CDR3 protein: CATSQGFLPDTQYF. CDR3 nucleotides: TGCGCCACTTCACAGGGGTTTTTGCCTGATACGCAGTATTTT.

The chain combines TRBV5-6 with TRBJ2-7; D may be TRBD2 (5 bases). The CDR3 contains 14 residues. The germline gives CDR1 SGHDT, CDR2 YYEEEE. Trimming stripped 4 bases from V and 1 base from J, with 12 bases between. The CDR3 loop reads CASSLWRSSYEQYF. Here the CDR3 DNA reads TGTGCCAGCAGCCTCTGGAGGTCGTCCTACGAGCAGTACTTC.

The V gene is TRBV28, the J gene TRBJ2-3; a weak D match, TRBD2 (7 bases). Per the germline V gene, CDR1 is MDHEN and CDR2 is SYDVKM. The CDR3 totals 16 residues. Trimming removed 1 base from V and 9 bases from J, with 20 bases in between. The CDR3 reads CASSLFGISEGGTQYF. The CDR3 DNA follows: TGTGCCAGCAGTTTATTCGGGATTTCCGAGGGGGGGACGCAGTATTTT.

This clonotype was seen repeatedly, ten times or more. The chain uses TRBV11-3 and TRBJ2-1; 7 positions agree with TRBD2. The junction had 0 bases not matched to a gene; V was cut back by 3 bases and J by 7 bases. The CDR3 sequence is 12 residues long. Germline V gives CDR1 SGHNT, CDR2 YENEEA. The CDR3: CASSFGGNEQFF. The CDR3 DNA reads TGTGCCAGCAGCTTCGGGGGGAATGAGCAGTTCTTC. The full variable domain, completed using reference TRBV11-3 and TRBJ2-1, is EAGVVQSPRYKIIEKKQPVAFWCNPISGHNTLYWYLQNLGQGPELLIRYENEEAVDDSQLPKDRFSAERLKGVDSTLKIQPAELGDSAVYLCASSFGGNEQFFGPGTRLTVL.

This clonotype was seen a handful of times. The V call is TRBV28, the J call TRBJ2-3; TRBD2 matches 14 bases. From germline, CDR1 is MDHEN and CDR2 SYDVKM. The CDR3 consists of 15 residues. Germline trimming cut 4 bases from V and 14 bases from J; bases unmatched to any gene: 11. The CDR3 sequence: CASSSTSGRAKSPYF. CDR3 DNA: TGTGCCAGCAGTTCGACTAGCGGGAGGGCCAAGTCGCCGTATTTT.

V and J are TRBV2 and TRBJ2-7, with TRBD2 matching 11 bases. The CDR3 is 15 residues long. Germline trimming cut 8 bases from V and 7 bases from J; bases unmatched to any gene: 13. Germline values: CDR1 SNHLY, CDR2 FYNNEI. CDR3 DNA sequence: TGTGCCAGCGGGAAGCCTTTAGCGGGAGGGGAGGAGCAGTACTTC. Translating it yields CASGKPLAGGEEQYF.

This clonotype was recorded many times. This chain uses TRBV5-1 with TRBJ1-1; no clear D. Germline CDR1 and CDR2: SGHRS and YFSETQ. The CDR3 has 13 residues. Trimming shortened V by 9 bases and J by 1 base, and 13 bases separated the two germline ends. CDR3 bases: TGCGCCATCTCCACCCCTGGGAACACTGAAGCTTTCTTT. Translation gives CAISTPGNTEAFF.

The rearrangement joins TRBV12-3 or TRBV12-4 to TRBJ1-6; the D gene is possibly TRBD1 (6 bases). The length of the CDR3 is 17 residues. Between the trimmed V and J ends, which lost 6 bases and 5 bases, there was a span of 20 bases. The DNA of the CDR3 is TGTGCCAGCAGCCAACGAACCCCGACAGGACATAATTCACCCCTCCACTTT. Protein product: CASSQRTPTGHNSPLHF.

Ten or more counts support this clonotype. The chain recombines TRBV7-9 with TRBJ2-3, with 12 bases that match TRBD2. V gave up 5 bases and J gave up 5 bases; unmatched junction bases: 8. The CDR3 is 16 residues long. The germline CDR1 and CDR2 sequences are SEHNR and FQNEAQ (reference sequence). The CDR3 nucleotides read TGTGCCAGCAGCCATAGACTAGCGGGAGTGGGAGATACGCAGTATTTT. The encoded protein is CASSHRLAGVGDTQYF.

This chain uses TRBV7-6 with TRBJ2-1, with 7 bases that match TRBD1. Germline-derived CDR1 and CDR2 are SGHVS and FNYEAQ. Trimming took 5 bases from V and 9 from J; bases not matched to a gene: 13. The CDR3 totals 15 residues. CDR3 nucleotide sequence: TGTGCCAGCAGCCACCGGGACAGCGATTTTGGTGAGCAGTTCTTC. Protein: CASSHRDSDFGEQFF.

The CDR3 region is CSVEARGPRETQYF. DNA of the CDR3: TGCAGCGTTGAAGCCAGGGGGCCGCGAGAGACCCAGTACTTC. V usage is TRBV29-1 and J usage is TRBJ2-5; 8 nucleotides line up with TRBD1. CDR1 is SQVTM, CDR2 ANQGSEA, per germline. The V gene end was trimmed by 1 base and the J gene end by 4 bases; junction bases not matched to a gene: 5. The length of the CDR3 is 14 residues.

This clonotype was seen a few times. The chain carries TRBV18 and TRBJ1-1, with D unresolved. The CDR3 runs 13 residues. V shed 8 bases and J shed 2 bases, with 12 bases lying between them. The germline V gene has CDR1 KGHSH and CDR2 LQKENI. The DNA for the CDR3 is TGTGCCAGCCACCTAAATGGCAACACTGAAGCTTTCTTT. Its protein product is CASHLNGNTEAFF.

The CDR3 region is CASRPDRGFNSPLHF. For the CDR3, the DNA is TGTGCCAGCAGACCGGACAGGGGGTTTAATTCACCCCTCCACTTT. This chain joins TRBV2 and TRBJ1-6; 10 bases align to TRBD1. Per germline, CDR1 SNHLY and CDR2 FYNNEI. Germline trimming cut 6 bases from V and 6 bases from J; bases unmatched to any gene: 5. The CDR3 has 15 amino acids.